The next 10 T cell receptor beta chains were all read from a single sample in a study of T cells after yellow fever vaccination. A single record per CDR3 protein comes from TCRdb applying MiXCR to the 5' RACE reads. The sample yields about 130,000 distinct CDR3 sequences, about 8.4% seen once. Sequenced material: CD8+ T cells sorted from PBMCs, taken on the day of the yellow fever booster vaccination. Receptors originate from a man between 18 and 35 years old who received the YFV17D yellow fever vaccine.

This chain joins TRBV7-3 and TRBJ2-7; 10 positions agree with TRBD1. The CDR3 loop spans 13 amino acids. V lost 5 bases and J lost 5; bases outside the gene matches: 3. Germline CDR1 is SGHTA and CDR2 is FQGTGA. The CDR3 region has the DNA TGTGCCAGCAGCACGGACAGGGGGGACGAGCAGTACTTC. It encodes CASSTDRGDEQYF.

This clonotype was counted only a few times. CDR3 region: CSVRSRKEQETQYF. CDR3 sequence (DNA): TGCAGCGTTCGCTCGAGGAAGGAACAAGAGACCCAGTACTTC. The gene calls are TRBV29-1 and TRBJ2-5; no clear D gene. Germline assignment: CDR1 SQVTM and CDR2 ANQGSEA. Deletions cut 5 bases from V and 2 bases from J, with 15 bases between. The CDR3 is 14 residues long.

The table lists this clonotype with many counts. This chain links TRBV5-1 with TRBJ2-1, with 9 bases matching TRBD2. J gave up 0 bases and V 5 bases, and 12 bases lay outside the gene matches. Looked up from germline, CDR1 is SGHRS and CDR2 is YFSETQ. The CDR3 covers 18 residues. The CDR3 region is CASRPPVSGGSSYNEQFF. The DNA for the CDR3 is TGCGCCAGCAGGCCCCCCGTTAGCGGGGGAAGCTCCTACAATGAGCAGTTCTTC.

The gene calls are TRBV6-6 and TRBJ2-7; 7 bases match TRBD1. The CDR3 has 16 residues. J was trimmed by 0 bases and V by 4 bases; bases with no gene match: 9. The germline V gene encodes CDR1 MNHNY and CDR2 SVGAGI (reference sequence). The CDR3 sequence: CASSSWTGKSSYEQYV. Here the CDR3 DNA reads TGTGCCAGCAGTTCCTGGACAGGTAAAAGCTCCTACGAGCAGTACGTC.

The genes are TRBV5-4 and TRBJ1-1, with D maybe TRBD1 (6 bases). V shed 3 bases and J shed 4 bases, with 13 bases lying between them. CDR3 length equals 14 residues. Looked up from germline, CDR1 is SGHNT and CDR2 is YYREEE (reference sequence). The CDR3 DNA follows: TGTGCCAGCAGCTGGACAACAGGGCGCACTGAAGCTTTCTTT. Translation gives CASSWTTGRTEAFF.

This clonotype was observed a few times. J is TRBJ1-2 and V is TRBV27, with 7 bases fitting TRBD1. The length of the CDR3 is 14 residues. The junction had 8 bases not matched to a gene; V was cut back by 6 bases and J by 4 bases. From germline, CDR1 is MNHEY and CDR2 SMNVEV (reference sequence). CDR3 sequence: CASSSGQLFYGYTF. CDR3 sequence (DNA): TGTGCCAGCAGCTCGGGACAGTTATTCTATGGCTACACCTTC.

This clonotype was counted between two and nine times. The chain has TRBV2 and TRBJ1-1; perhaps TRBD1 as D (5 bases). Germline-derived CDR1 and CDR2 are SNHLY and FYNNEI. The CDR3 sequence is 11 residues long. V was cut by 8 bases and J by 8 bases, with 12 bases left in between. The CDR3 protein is CASVEGPEAFF. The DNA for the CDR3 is TGTGCCAGCGTCGAGGGGCCCGAAGCTTTCTTT.

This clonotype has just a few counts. The CDR3 loop is CASSVGGDAGYTF. The CDR3 DNA follows: TGTGCCAGCAGCGTAGGGGGGGATGCGGGCTACACCTTC. The genes are TRBV9 and TRBJ1-2; D possibly corresponds to TRBD1 (5 bases). The CDR3 has 13 amino acids. Germline loops: CDR1 SGDLS, CDR2 YYNGEE. V was cut by 0 bases and J by 8 bases, with 11 bases left in between.

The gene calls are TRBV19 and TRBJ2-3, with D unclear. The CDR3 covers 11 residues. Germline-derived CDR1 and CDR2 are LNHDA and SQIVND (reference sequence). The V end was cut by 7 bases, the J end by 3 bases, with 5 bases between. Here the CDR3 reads CASTSTDTQYF. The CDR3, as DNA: TGTGCCAGTACATCAACAGATACGCAGTATTTT.

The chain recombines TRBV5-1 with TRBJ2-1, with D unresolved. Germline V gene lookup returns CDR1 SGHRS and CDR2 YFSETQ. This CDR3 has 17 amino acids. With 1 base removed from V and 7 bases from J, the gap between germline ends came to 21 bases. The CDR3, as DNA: TGCGCCAGCAGCTTGCGATCGCTCCACGACGCTGAAAATGAGCAGTTCTTC. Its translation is CASSLRSLHDAENEQFF.